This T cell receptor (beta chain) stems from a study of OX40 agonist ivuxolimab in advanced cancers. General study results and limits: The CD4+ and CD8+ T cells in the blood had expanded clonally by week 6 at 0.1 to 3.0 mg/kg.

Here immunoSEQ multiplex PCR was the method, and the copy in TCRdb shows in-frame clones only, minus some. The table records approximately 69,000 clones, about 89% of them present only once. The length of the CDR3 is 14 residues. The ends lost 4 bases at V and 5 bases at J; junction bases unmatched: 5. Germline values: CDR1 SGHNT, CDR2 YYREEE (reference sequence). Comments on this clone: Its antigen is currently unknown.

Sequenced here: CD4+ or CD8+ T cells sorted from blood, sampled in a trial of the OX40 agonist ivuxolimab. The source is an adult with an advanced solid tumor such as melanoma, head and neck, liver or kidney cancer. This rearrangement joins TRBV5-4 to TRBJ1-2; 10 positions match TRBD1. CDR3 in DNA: TGTGCCAGCAGCGGGGACAGGGGAAGGTATGGCTACACCTTC. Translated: CASSGDRGRYGYTF.